The rows below give T cell receptor beta chains drawn from one sample of a study of blood T cell repertoires in COVID-19. Data came from immunoSEQ multiplex PCR; TCRdb stores just in-frame clones and leaves some out. The data contain about 200,000 clones, 86% of them seen just once; the ten biggest clones take up more than 4%. Sequenced sample: PBMCs or T cells enriched from blood (not recorded which). The receptors shown here come from a woman aged 25 to 39 who had been exposed to COVID-19. Each CDR3 is given with its conserved first and last residue. A D gene is named only where the DNA matches it firmly. Rows may omit the clone size; those that give it use once, few, many or a size class.

size: once; J: TRBJ2-7; D: TRBD2; V: TRBV10-3; length: 14; CDR3: CAISASGGAYEQYF; DNA: TGTGCCATCAGCGCTAGCGGGGGGGCCTACGAGCAGTACTTC
size: .; J: TRBJ2-7; D: TRBD1; V: TRBV3-1/TRBV3-2; length: 15; CDR3: CASSQWGQGGRLQYF; DNA: TGTGCCAGCAGCCAGTGGGGACAGGGGGGTCGTCTGCAGTACTTC
size: .; J: TRBJ2-3; D: TRBD1; V: TRBV6-5; length: 16; CDR3: CASSYPGQGAGDTQYF; DNA: TGTGCCAGCAGTTACCCGGGACAGGGGGCCGGAGATACGCAGTATTTT
size: .; J: TRBJ1-1; D: .; V: TRBV7-3; length: 13; CDR3: CASSSQRGTEAFF; DNA: TGTGCCAGCAGCTCGCAGCGCGGAACTGAAGCTTTCTTT
size: few; J: TRBJ1-3; D: .; V: TRBV7-8; length: 17; CDR3: CASSLTSRINSGNTIYF; DNA: TGTGCCAGCAGCTTAACTAGCAGGATAAACTCTGGAAACACCATATATTTT
size: .; J: TRBJ1-6; D: .; V: TRBV5-4; length: 17; CDR3: CASSLRLGRGRDSPLHF; DNA: TGTGCCAGCAGCCTTCGACTGGGGAGAGGACGGGATTCACCCCTCCACTTT
size: once; J: TRBJ1-2; D: TRBD1; V: TRBV5-1; length: 15; CDR3: CASSLAVVTGTGYTF; DNA: TGCGCCAGCAGTTTGGCCGTGGTGACAGGGACTGGCTACACCTTC
size: .; J: TRBJ1-2; D: TRBD1; V: TRBV6-4; length: 18; CDR3: CASSAQGFGQGGSYGYTF; DNA: TGTGCCAGCAGTGCTCAGGGTTTCGGACAGGGAGGGTCCTATGGCTACACCTTC
size: .; J: TRBJ1-5; D: .; V: TRBV30; length: 13; CDR3: CAWSRQAPGPQHF; DNA: TGTGCCTGGAGTCGACAGGCCCCCGGCCCCCAGCATTTT
size: .; J: TRBJ2-1; D: TRBD2; V: TRBV30; length: 17; CDR3: CAWSEGPPSGGYNEQFF; DNA: TGTGCCTGGAGTGAGGGCCCCCCTAGCGGGGGGTACAATGAGCAGTTCTTC
size: .; J: TRBJ1-1; D: .; V: TRBV7-8; length: 17; CDR3: CASTQRAGGRKNTEAFF; DNA: TGTGCCAGCACCCAACGGGCTGGGGGCCGAAAGAACACTGAAGCTTTCTTT
size: few; J: TRBJ1-2; D: .; V: TRBV11-2; length: 16; CDR3: CASSLRAGGLNYGYTF; DNA: TGTGCCAGCAGCTTAAGGGCGGGGGGCCTGAACTATGGCTACACCTTC
size: .; J: TRBJ2-4; D: TRBD1; V: TRBV28; length: 14; CDR3: CASGETGVGNIQYF; DNA: TGTGCCAGCGGAGAGACAGGGGTGGGAAACATTCAGTACTTC
size: .; J: TRBJ1-6; D: .; V: TRBV12-3/TRBV12-4; length: 13; CDR3: CASSRQFNSPLHF; DNA: TGTGCCAGCAGCCGACAGTTTAATTCACCCCTCCACTTT
size: .; J: TRBJ2-4; D: TRBD2; V: TRBV6-5; length: 15; CDR3: CASRNSGLAKNIQYF; DNA: TGTGCCAGCAGGAATAGCGGGTTAGCCAAAAACATTCAGTACTTC
size: .; J: TRBJ1-1; D: .; V: TRBV7-6; length: 15; CDR3: CASSLEPTMNTEAFF; DNA: TGTGCCAGCAGCTTAGAGCCAACCATGAACACTGAAGCTTTCTTT
size: .; J: TRBJ1-6; D: .; V: TRBV10-2; length: 13; CDR3: CATRDMQNSPLHF; DNA: TGCGCCACTAGGGACATGCAAAATTCACCCCTCCACTTT
size: .; J: TRBJ1-4; D: TRBD1; V: TRBV6-1; length: 13; CDR3: CAVTGPTNEKLFF; DNA: TGTGCCGTGACAGGGCCGACTAATGAAAAACTGTTTTTT
size: .; J: TRBJ2-1; D: .; V: TRBV9; length: 13; CDR3: CASSVAGKREQFF; DNA: TGTGCCAGCAGCGTAGCGGGGAAGCGGGAGCAGTTCTTC
size: .; J: TRBJ1-1; D: TRBD1; V: TRBV27; length: 16; CDR3: CASSHRQGRGNTEAFF; DNA: TGTGCCAGCAGTCACCGACAGGGAAGGGGGAACACTGAAGCTTTCTTT
size: .; J: TRBJ2-2; D: TRBD2; V: TRBV9; length: 16; CDR3: CASSVDGGGNTGELFF; DNA: TGTGCCAGCAGCGTAGACGGCGGGGGGAACACCGGGGAGCTGTTTTTT
size: .; J: TRBJ2-7; D: TRBD2; V: TRBV7-2; length: 15; CDR3: CASSLAAGGTYEQYF; DNA: TGTGCCAGCAGCTTGGCAGCGGGGGGGACCTACGAGCAGTACTTC
size: .; J: TRBJ2-2; D: .; V: TRBV6-4; length: 12; CDR3: CASTWCAGELFF; DNA: TGTGCCAGCACATGGTGCGCCGGGGAGCTGTTTTTT
size: .; J: TRBJ1-1; D: .; V: TRBV5-1; length: 14; CDR3: CASSPRAGGPEAFF; DNA: TGCGCCAGCAGCCCCCGGGCGGGTGGTCCTGAAGCTTTCTTT
size: .; J: TRBJ1-1; D: .; V: TRBV7-2; length: 14; CDR3: CASSLVLANTEAFF; DNA: TGTGCCAGCAGCTTAGTTTTGGCGAACACTGAAGCTTTCTTT
size: .; J: TRBJ2-7; D: TRBD1; V: TRBV5-1; length: 13; CDR3: CASSLKGANEQYF; DNA: TGCGCCAGCAGCTTGAAGGGGGCCAACGAGCAGTACTTC
size: .; J: TRBJ1-5; D: .; V: TRBV15; length: 15; CDR3: CATSRGSGDQQPQHF; DNA: TGTGCCACCAGCAGAGGCTCAGGGGATCAGCAGCCCCAGCATTTT
size: .; J: TRBJ1-1; D: .; V: TRBV2; length: 13; CDR3: CASRQQGVIEAFF; DNA: TGTGCCAGCAGACAACAGGGAGTGATTGAAGCTTTCTTT
size: .; J: TRBJ2-2; D: .; V: TRBV6-5; length: 12; CDR3: CAIAGASGELFF; DNA: TGTGCCATCGCAGGGGCCAGTGGGGAGCTGTTTTTT
size: .; J: TRBJ1-6; D: .; V: TRBV6-5; length: 16; CDR3: CASSFGAVSYNSPLHF; DNA: TGTGCCAGCAGTTTTGGGGCAGTGTCTTATAATTCACCCCTCCACTTT
size: .; J: TRBJ1-5; D: .; V: TRBV24-1; length: 13; CDR3: CATSETGNQPQHF; DNA: TGTGCCACCAGTGAGACTGGCAATCAGCCCCAGCATTTT
size: few; J: TRBJ2-1; D: TRBD1; V: TRBV19; length: 15; CDR3: CASSSPGQGYNEQFF; DNA: TGTGCCAGTAGTTCACCGGGACAGGGCTACAATGAGCAGTTCTTC
size: .; J: TRBJ2-2; D: .; V: TRBV30; length: 13; CDR3: CAWNWGLSGELFF; DNA: TGTGCCTGGAATTGGGGGCTTTCAGGGGAGCTGTTTTTT